This T cell receptor beta chain was identified during a study of monozygotic twins with inflammatory bowel disease (dated by TCRdb to between 2018 and 2021). A note on the overall study: A total of approximately 28 monozygotic twin pairs were included in the full study, comprising nine German pairs (four IBD-concordant, five IBD-discordant) and 19 IBD-discordant Danish pairs. Each individual had, on average, about 151 000 unique TCRalpha sequences and 181 000 unique TCRbeta sequences available for analysis. The search for disease-associated traits relied mainly on comparing, within discordant pairs, IBD patients with their genetically identical healthy co-twins. Beyond this particular receptor, the publication reports: The analysis was unable to tell different T cell subtypes apart. Compared with healthy twins, IBD patients had fewer clonotypes in common with other individuals, a difference most pronounced in patients showing signs of disease activity. Differing immunosuppressive treatments among patients may have added background noise and inter-individual variability to the repertoires. No single strong signal or clonotype linked to IBD turned up in the results, so the idea that one exists was not supported. TCRbeta repertoire diversity, by inverse Simpson index, was decreased in IBD patients compared with their healthy co-twins. Repertoire similarity did not differ between concordant and discordant twins, which could be due to limited statistical power.

A 2.5 ml peripheral blood sample was drawn into PAXgene tubes per donor and stored at -80°C. Total RNA was isolated from whole blood with the PAXgene blood miRNA kit on an automated QIAcube, without T cell sorting. Peripheral blood from monozygotic twin pairs, either concordant or discordant for inflammatory bowel disease, underwent deep TCRalpha and TCRbeta repertoire profiling that used unique molecular barcoding. Smoking habits were recorded for all twin pairs, and individuals were classified as current, former or never smokers. As concerns this clonotype: Its binding antigen is unknown.

The CDR3, cysteine through phenylalanine, is 16 amino acids long. No DNA sequence was recorded. CDR1 and CDR2 are drawn from the germline V gene (reference sequence): LNHNV, YYDKDF. Library preparation was by 5' RACE. For each TCR library, approximately 3,700 ng of total RNA was used. For each sample, cDNA was synthesized in eight separate reactions using SMARTScribe reverse transcriptase. Unique molecular identifiers containing a 6-nucleotide sample barcode were introduced through template switching during cDNA synthesis. TCRalpha and TCRbeta cDNA was amplified in two nested PCRs of around 15 and 10 cycles, and bead purification was carried out after each PCR. Before amplification, the cDNA was treated with uracil DNA-glycosylase and purified using the QIAquick PCR purification kit. The second PCR added Illumina TruSeq-compatible adapters along with sample-specific barcodes. Library quality and concentration were assessed using TapeStation and Qubit, and about 5 ng of each library was pooled. The pooled libraries were sequenced with 2 x 100 bp reads and custom sequencing primers on an Illumina HiSeq2500 single-index Rapid Run. Regarding the original processing steps: MiGEC version 1.2.6 was used for UMI-based consensus assembly to correct PCR and sequencing errors. MiXCR version 2.1.1 was used for V(D)J alignment, clonotype assembly and CDR3 extraction. To normalise gene usage, clonotype sharing and MAIT/NKT TCR abundance, the analysis used the top 1000, 10 000 and 20 000 clonotypes per sample. After downsampling to 27 000 UMIs, diversity was calculated as the inverse Simpson index using the vegan R package. Statistical testing used paired Mann-Whitney U tests on the discordant twin pairs and applied Benjamini-Hochberg correction for multiple testing. Once TCRdb had reprocessed the reads, it stored one entry per CDR3 protein sequence and supplied no DNA. These V and J calls derive from TCRdb rather than the authors' analysis. The sample has approximately 330,000 distinct CDR3 sequences on record. Roughly 2% of the sample is taken by the ten largest.

The chain uses TRBV15 and TRBJ2-1; with no DNA, the TCRdb D assignment of TRBD2 cannot be verified. This TCR was recovered from a human donor with ulcerative colitis or Crohn's disease, or a healthy co-twin of an affected twin (not recorded which). Sequencing used blood. CDR3 reads: CATSSLAGGSYNEQFF.